The 6 T cell receptor beta chains below all came from one sample that was sequenced in a study of somatic mutations in cytotoxic T cells in rheumatoid arthritis. Only in-frame clones appear in the TCRdb table, and some are missing; sequencing was by immunoSEQ multiplex PCR. The table has about 4,200 clones, 79% seen once. The sample comprised CD8+ T cells sorted from blood. These receptors all come from an adult with rheumatoid arthritis.

V and J are TRBV28 and TRBJ2-7; D gene uncertain. Per germline, CDR1 MDHEN and CDR2 SYDVKM. The CDR3 length is 12 residues. V lost 8 bases to trimming and J lost 2 bases, with 10 bases between them. The CDR3 spells CASRQGAYEQYF. CDR3 coding DNA: TGTGCCAGCCGACAAGGTGCCTACGAGCAGTACTTC.

The chain has TRBV5-1 and TRBJ1-2, with 7 bases lining up with TRBD1. V lost 0 bases and J lost 7; bases outside the gene matches: 6. Germline CDR1 and CDR2: SGHRS and YFSETQ. This CDR3 comprises 14 residues. The DNA of the CDR3 is TGCGCCAGCAGCTTGGGACAGGGTGTAGCTGGCTACACCTTC. This sequence encodes CASSLGQGVAGYTF.

This chain links TRBV6-5 with TRBJ2-7, with D possibly called TRBD1 or TRBD2 (5 bases each). The CDR3 length is 10 residues. V shed 9 bases and J shed 7 bases, with 10 bases lying between them. Germline CDR1 is MNHEY and CDR2 is SVGAGI. CDR3 in DNA: TGTGCCAGTGGGACGTTTGAGCAGTACTTC. Amino acid sequence: CASGTFEQYF.

V and J are TRBV5-6 and TRBJ1-1; D gene uncertain. Germline CDR1 is SGHDT and CDR2 is YYEEEE. With 0 bases removed from V and 0 bases from J, the gap between germline ends came to 12 bases. The length of the CDR3 is 16 residues. The CDR3 nucleotides read TGTGCCAGCAGCTTGGGCTGGGCAGCCATGAACACTGAAGCTTTCTTT. This translates into CASSLGWAAMNTEAFF.

The J gene is TRBJ2-5, the V gene TRBV7-9, with D possibly called TRBD1 or TRBD2 (6 bases each). Germline V gene lookup returns CDR1 SEHNR and CDR2 FQNEAQ (reference sequence). V was clipped by 1 base and J by 4 bases, with 10 bases between them. The CDR3 is 14 amino acids. DNA for the CDR3: TGTGCCAGCAGCTTAGATTGGGGGGCAGAGACCCAGTACTTC. Its translation is CASSLDWGAETQYF.

The rearrangement joins TRBV5-4 to TRBJ2-2; 7 bases match TRBD2. Germline lookup yields CDR1 SGHNT and CDR2 YYREEE (reference sequence). V lost 5 bases to trimming and J lost 5 bases; unmatched junction nucleotides: 6. The CDR3 contains 14 residues. The CDR3 region has the DNA TGTGCCAGCAGTGGGGGGGTGGCTACCGGGGAGCTGTTTTTT. Its protein product is CASSGGVATGELFF.